A selection of T cell receptor beta chains follows, all from one sample in a study of T cell responses to AZD1222 COVID-19 vaccine. The method was immunoSEQ multiplex PCR; TCRdb's version includes in-frame clones alone and lacks a portion of them. The sample lists 140,000 to 150,000 clones; 75% to 90% were seen once. The sequencing here drew on peripheral blood, taken on day 0 of MenACWY control vaccination. Source of these receptors: an adult in good health. Each CDR3 is given with its conserved first and last residue. D genes are given only for firm matches. Size is stated for part of the rows, as once, few or many counts, or as a class when the clone is expanded.

NA	TRBJ2-2	TRBD2	TRBV9	TGTGCCAGCAGCCGGGAGGGGTTCGGGGAGCTGTTTTTT	CASSREGFGELFF
few	TRBJ2-3	NA	TRBV5-4	TGTGCCAGCAGCTTGGACACCCTTAGCACAGATACGCAGTATTTT	CASSLDTLSTDTQYF
NA	TRBJ1-3	NA	TRBV6-5	TGTGCCAGCAGTTACTCGGGGGTTTTCGCTGGAAACACCATATATTTT	CASSYSGVFAGNTIYF
NA	TRBJ1-4	NA	TRBV2	TGTGCCACCACCCGGGTCAGAAATGAAAAACTGTTTTTT	CATTRVRNEKLFF
NA	TRBJ1-5	NA	TRBV5-6	TGTGCCAGCAGCTTGGGTGGACATAGCAATCAGCCCCAGCATTTT	CASSLGGHSNQPQHF
NA	TRBJ2-2	NA	TRBV19	TGTGCCAGTAGCTCTAGTGGGTACACCGGGGAGCTGTTTTTT	CASSSSGYTGELFF
NA	TRBJ2-5	TRBD1	TRBV5-1	TGCGCCAGCAGCCCCTGGACAGGGAAGGGGGAGACCCAGTACTTC	CASSPWTGKGETQYF
NA	TRBJ1-5	TRBD1	TRBV5-6	TGTGCCAGCAGCCGAACAGGGGGCGGGCAGCATTTT	CASSRTGGGQHF
few	TRBJ1-2	TRBD1	TRBV19	TGTGCCAGTAGCCCCGGGACAGGCTCCGTATCGTATGGCTACACCTTC	CASSPGTGSVSYGYTF
NA	TRBJ1-1	TRBD1	TRBV9	TGTGCCAGCAGCGTGGGTAGGACAGGACCACCTTTGGGGGAAGCTTTCTTT	CASSVGRTGPPLGEAFF
few	TRBJ1-5	NA	TRBV6-1	TGTGCCAGCAGTGAAGGGGGAGGGCGGTTGCAGCCCCAGCATTTT	CASSEGGGRLQPQHF
NA	TRBJ2-2	NA	TRBV10-3	TGTGCCATCAGCTCGACAGACGTTGGCACCGGGGAGCTGTTTTTT	CAISSTDVGTGELFF
NA	TRBJ2-1	NA	TRBV21-1	TGTGCCAGCAGCAAAGTAGGGGACACGTACTCCTACAATGAGCAGTTCTTC	CASSKVGDTYSYNEQFF
NA	TRBJ2-1	NA	TRBV28	TGTGCCAGCAGTTTATTGGGGGAGCAGTTCTTC	CASSLLGEQFF
many	TRBJ1-1	NA	TRBV5-4	TGTGCCAGCGCCAAAGGGGGAGTTTCGAACACTGAAGCTTTCTTT	CASAKGGVSNTEAFF
NA	TRBJ1-2	TRBD1	TRBV18	TGTGCCAGCTCAGACAGGCTGGGACAGAATAACTATGGCTACACCTTC	CASSDRLGQNNYGYTF
NA	TRBJ2-3	NA	TRBV2	TGTGCCAGCAGCTCTGCGGATACGCAGTATTTT	CASSSADTQYF
NA	TRBJ1-2	NA	TRBV2	TGTGCCAGCAGTGAGACAGATATCTATGGCTACACCTTC	CASSETDIYGYTF
NA	TRBJ1-5	TRBD1	TRBV28	TGTGCCAGCAGTTTCCCGGCCAGGGGGGGGCCCCAGCATTTT	CASSFPARGGPQHF
NA	TRBJ2-1	NA	TRBV2	TGTGCCAGCGTACTAGATCAGCCCAATGAGCAGTTCTTC	CASVLDQPNEQFF
NA	TRBJ1-2	NA	TRBV28	TGTGCCAGCAGTTTATTGGGGGGCGGCTATGGCTACACCTTC	CASSLLGGGYGYTF
NA	TRBJ2-3	TRBD2	TRBV6-5	TGTGCCAGCAGTTCCAGTAGCGGGGGTAGCACAGATACGCAGTATTTT	CASSSSSGGSTDTQYF
once	TRBJ1-1	NA	TRBV28	TGTGCCAGCAGTTTAGGAGGGAAAGGTCCTGAAGCTTTCTTT	CASSLGGKGPEAFF
NA	TRBJ1-6	NA	TRBV18	TGTGCCAGCTCGCCCGGGAAACATAATTCACCCCTCCACTTT	CASSPGKHNSPLHF
NA	TRBJ2-3	TRBD2	TRBV7-8	TGTGCCAGCAGCTTAGGCCTGGGGCTAGCGGGGAGTTCTAGCACAGATACGCAGTATTTT	CASSLGLGLAGSSSTDTQYF
once	TRBJ1-2	NA	TRBV6-1	TGTGCCAGCAGTGAATGGGGGGGGTATGGCTACACCTTC	CASSEWGGYGYTF
few	TRBJ2-1	TRBD1	TRBV14	TGTGCCAGCAGCCCTCACAGGGGTCGCGGCAATGAGCAGTTCTTC	CASSPHRGRGNEQFF
NA	TRBJ1-2	NA	TRBV28	TGTGCCAGCAGTCTCCATTCGGGCCAGAACTATGGCTACACCTTC	CASSLHSGQNYGYTF
NA	TRBJ2-1	TRBD2	TRBV5-1	TGCGCCAGCAGCTTAGGCGGGGGGGCCGGGTCCTACAATGAGCAGTTCTTC	CASSLGGGAGSYNEQFF
few	TRBJ1-6	NA	TRBV11-2	TGTGCCAGCAGCTTAGATCTACTGGGAGGAAATTCACCCCTCCACTTT	CASSLDLLGGNSPLHF
NA	TRBJ2-2	NA	TRBV27	TGTGCCAGCAATATGAGGGGTGCCGGGGAGCTGTTTTTT	CASNMRGAGELFF
NA	TRBJ2-2	TRBD2	TRBV7-6	TGTGCCAGCAGCTTACGCGGGGGGGCTGGCGGGGAGCTGTTTTTT	CASSLRGGAGGELFF
NA	TRBJ2-1	TRBD1	TRBV7-3	TGTGCCAGCAGCTCCCGACAGGGGGACCACTACAATGAGCAGTTCTTC	CASSSRQGDHYNEQFF
NA	TRBJ1-6	NA	TRBV30	TGTGCCTGGAGTGTACAGTATCGAGGTACATACATGGCCCTCCACTTT	CAWSVQYRGTYMALHF
NA	TRBJ2-6	TRBD1	TRBV6-4	TGTGCCAGCAGTACCGGGACAGGCTCTGGGGCCAACGTCCTGACTTTC	CASSTGTGSGANVLTF
NA	TRBJ2-1	NA	TRBV24-1	TGTGCCACCAGTGATTTTACTAATGAGCAGTTCTTC	CATSDFTNEQFF
NA	TRBJ1-2	NA	TRBV5-1	TGCGCCAGCAGCTTGGTGGTGGAAACGCAGGGCTACACCTTC	CASSLVVETQGYTF
NA	TRBJ1-1	NA	TRBV28	TGTGCCAGCAGTTTGGGGGCTAGAGCTTTCTTT	CASSLGARAFF
NA	TRBJ2-2	TRBD1	TRBV7-3	TGTGCCAGCAGCCCGACAGGGTGGACCGGGGAGCTGTTTTTT	CASSPTGWTGELFF
NA	TRBJ1-5	NA	TRBV4-2	TGTGCCAGCAGCCAAGACGCGGCAGGTAGTGGCAAGCCCCAGCATTTT	CASSQDAAGSGKPQHF
NA	TRBJ1-1	NA	TRBV19	TGTGCCAGTAGTGCGAAGCAAGACGGGAACACTGAAGCTTTCTTT	CASSAKQDGNTEAFF
NA	TRBJ2-2	TRBD2	TRBV30	TGTGCCTGGTGCCGCGGGGGTTCGAACACCGGGGAGCTGTTTTTT	CAWCRGGSNTGELFF
NA	TRBJ2-2	NA	TRBV19	TGTGCCAGTAGGGAAGTCGCGAACACCGGGGAGCTGTTTTTT	CASREVANTGELFF
NA	TRBJ1-1	TRBD1	TRBV2	TGTGCCAGCAGGTCTACAGGGGTAAACACTGAAGCTTTCTTT	CASRSTGVNTEAFF
NA	TRBJ2-1	TRBD1	TRBV15	TGTGCCACCAGCCCTCAGACAGGGCCTAGGGAGCAGTTCTTC	CATSPQTGPREQFF
NA	TRBJ2-1	TRBD2	TRBV11-2	TGTGCCAGCAGCACCGGGGTCCTGGCGGGGGGACTGAATGAGCAGTTCTTC	CASSTGVLAGGLNEQFF
once	TRBJ1-5	NA	TRBV7-8	TGTGCCAGCAGCTTTCAGGGCAGGGTAGGTCATCAGCCCCAGCATTTT	CASSFQGRVGHQPQHF
NA	TRBJ2-5	NA	TRBV12-3/TRBV12-4	TGTGCCAGCAGTTCTAGCGAAGAGACCCAGTACTTC	CASSSSEETQYF
NA	TRBJ1-4	NA	TRBV5-1	TGCGCCAGCAGCTTGCAAGGGTCCGCAACTAATGAAAAACTGTTTTTT	CASSLQGSATNEKLFF
few	TRBJ2-3	NA	TRBV19	TGTGCCAGTAGTGGCTCGGGGACAACTAGCACAGATACGCAGTATTTT	CASSGSGTTSTDTQYF
NA	TRBJ1-6	NA	TRBV18	TGTGCCAGCTCACCTGGGAATTCACCCCTCCACTTT	CASSPGNSPLHF
NA	TRBJ1-2	NA	TRBV28	TGTGCCAGCAGTTTCGGATCCAACTATGGCTACACCTTC	CASSFGSNYGYTF
NA	TRBJ1-3	TRBD1	TRBV6-5	TGTGCCAGCAGTTGGGACAGGGGCGAGGGAAACACCATATATTTT	CASSWDRGEGNTIYF
NA	TRBJ1-3	TRBD1	TRBV25-1	TGTGCCAGCAGTCCTGGACAGGGAAGCTCTGGAAACACCATATATTTT	CASSPGQGSSGNTIYF
few	TRBJ1-1	NA	TRBV10-1	TGCGCCAGCACACCGGACCTCCGACGGACTGAAGCTTTCTTT	CASTPDLRRTEAFF
NA	TRBJ2-5	NA	TRBV6-2/TRBV6-3	TGTGCCAGCAGTGGAGGAGGGTGGCAACGACAAGAGACCCAGTACTTC	CASSGGGWQRQETQYF
NA	TRBJ2-1	TRBD1	TRBV6-4	TGTGCCAGCAGTGACCAGGGGGCTGGGGAGCAGTTCTTC	CASSDQGAGEQFF
NA	TRBJ1-6	NA	TRBV21-1	TGTGCCAGCAGCAAAGGAGGCGCCAGCGAAAATTCACCCCTCCACTTT	CASSKGGASENSPLHF
NA	TRBJ1-6	NA	TRBV2	TGTGCCAGCAGTGACCAGGGGAGTTATAATTCACCCCTCCACTTT	CASSDQGSYNSPLHF
NA	TRBJ1-1	NA	TRBV6-5	TGTGCCAGCAGTTCCCGCCACGGCGGGGTGAACACTGAAGCTTTCTTT	CASSSRHGGVNTEAFF